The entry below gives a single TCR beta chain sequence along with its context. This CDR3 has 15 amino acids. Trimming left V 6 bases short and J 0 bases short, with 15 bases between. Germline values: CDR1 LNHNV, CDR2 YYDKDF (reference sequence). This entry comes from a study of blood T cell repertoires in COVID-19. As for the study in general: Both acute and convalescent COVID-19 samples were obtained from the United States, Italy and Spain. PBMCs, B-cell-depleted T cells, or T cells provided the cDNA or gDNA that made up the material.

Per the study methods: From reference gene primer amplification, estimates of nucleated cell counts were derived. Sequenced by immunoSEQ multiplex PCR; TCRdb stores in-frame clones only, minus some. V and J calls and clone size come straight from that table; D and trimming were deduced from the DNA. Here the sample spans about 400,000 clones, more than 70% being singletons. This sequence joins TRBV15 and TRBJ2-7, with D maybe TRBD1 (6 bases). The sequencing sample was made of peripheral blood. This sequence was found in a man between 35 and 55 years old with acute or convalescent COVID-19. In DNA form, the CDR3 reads TGTGCCACCAGTCAAGACAGGTATAGCTCCTACGAGCAGTACTTC. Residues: CATSQDRYSSYEQYF.